The subject of this entry is one T cell receptor beta chain. Its specificity is unknown. Adaptor-ligated barcode primers were used to amplify TRBV12-4/TRBJ1-2 clonotypes. From the multiplex PCR reads, TCRdb called clonotypes with MiXCR, one entry per CDR3 protein. Here the sample spans over 550 distinct CDR3 sequences, more than 15% being singletons. The CDR3 covers 16 residues. V lost 1 base and J lost 6; bases outside the gene matches: 10. Regarding the study as a whole: Tumor-infiltrating Treg TCR alpha and beta sequences overlapped most with tumor naive CD4+ T cells, then blood naive. Naive CD4+ cells shared around an eighth of tumor Treg sequences. Tumor memory CD4+ T cell TCR gene usage clustered with blood and lymph node memory CD4+ cells and lymph node naive CD4+ cells.

The sorted Tregs were CD4+CD25+CD127-/low cells. The specimen was tumor-infiltrating Tregs sorted from the breast tumor. The chain carries TRBV12-3 or TRBV12-4 and TRBJ1-2, with 8 bases identical to TRBD1. This clonotype was obtained from a female donor with breast cancer. CDR3 DNA: TGTGCCAGCAGTTTAGAGAGCCTGGGACAGGTGGATGGCTACACCTTC. It encodes CASSLESLGQVDGYTF.